These 18 T cell receptor beta chains originate from one sample sequenced in a study of cytomegalovirus exposure and HLA in healthy donors. Sequencing used immunoSEQ multiplex PCR; TCRdb keeps in-frame clones, though not all of them. The sample lists under 130,000 clones, around 86% seen once, with roughly 4% in the top ten. The sample taken for sequencing was PBMCs. Source of these receptors: a woman aged 18 to 35 in good health and CMV-seropositive.

This clone appeared once. The rearrangement uses TRBV5-1 and TRBJ2-2, with D possibly being TRBD2 (5 bases). V dropped 4 bases and J dropped 5 bases, with 15 bases sitting between them. The CDR3 length is 15 residues. Germline values: CDR1 SGHRS, CDR2 YFSETQ. The CDR3: CASSLMTGKTGELFF. The CDR3 DNA sequence: TGCGCCAGCAGCCTCATGACGGGGAAAACCGGGGAGCTGTTTTTT.

DNA for the CDR3: TGTGCCATCAGTGAAACCCTCGGGAAAGGGACAGATACGCAGTATTTT. This sequence encodes CAISETLGKGTDTQYF. J is TRBJ2-3 and V is TRBV10-3; possible D gene TRBD2, 5 bases. This CDR3 region has 16 residues. CDR1 and CDR2 from the germline V gene are ENHRY and SYGVKD. V lost 3 bases, J lost 3 bases, and 16 bases lay in between.

The chain employs TRBV12-5 and TRBJ2-1, with 8 positions matching TRBD2. After removal of 2 bases from V and 6 bases from J, the junction contained 12 bases not matched to a gene. Germline V gene data show CDR1 as LGHNT and CDR2 as FRNRAP. CDR3 length: 17 residues. CDR3 DNA sequence: TGTGCTAGTGGTTTGCCCCTCCTAGCGGGTGAGATCAATGAGCAGTTCTTC. As protein: CASGLPLLAGEINEQFF.

CDR3 residues: CASSPGRLLSTDTQYF. In DNA, the CDR3 is TGTGCCAGCTCCCCCGGACGACTACTGAGCACAGATACGCAGTATTTT. The chain recombines TRBV18 with TRBJ2-3, with D possibly being TRBD2 (5 bases). Trimming cost V 6 bases and J 0 bases, with 16 bases left between them. This CDR3 is 16 amino acids long. Germline CDR1 is KGHSH and CDR2 is LQKENI. Together with reference TRBV18 and TRBJ2-3, the CDR3 gives the full variable domain: NAGVMQNPRHLVRRRGQEARLRCSPMKGHSHVYWYRQLPEEGLKFMVYLQKENIIDESGMPKERFSAEFPKEGPSILRIQQVVRGDSAAYFCASSPGRLLSTDTQYFGPGTRLTVL.

This clone was counted between two and nine times. The V call is TRBV5-5, the J call TRBJ1-5, with D unresolved. The CDR3 is made up of 13 amino acids. The V and J ends lost 1 base and 0 bases respectively, with 2 bases between them. CDR1 is SGHKS, CDR2 YYEKEE, per germline (reference sequence). The CDR3 DNA is TGTGCCAGCAGCTTGTATAGCAATCAGCCCCAGCATTTT. It yields the protein CASSLYSNQPQHF.

This sequence joins TRBV15 and TRBJ2-2; 9 bases are a match to TRBD1. Germline values: CDR1 LNHNV, CDR2 YYDKDF (reference sequence). V was pared by 1 base and J by 0 bases, with 3 bases of the junction left unmatched. This CDR3 spans 17 amino acids. The CDR3 DNA follows: TGTGCCACCAGCAGAGGACAGGGGGGCTCGAACACCGGGGAGCTGTTTTTT. Protein product: CATSRGQGGSNTGELFF.

The rearrangement uses TRBV19 and TRBJ2-2; tentatively, D is TRBD2 (5 bases). CDR1 LNHDA and CDR2 SQIVND come from the germline V gene (reference sequence). Trimming shortened V by 3 bases and J by 3 bases, and 14 bases separated the two germline ends. The CDR3 is made up of 16 amino acids. DNA for the CDR3: TGTGCCAGTAGTATTTGGACTCTTCCTGACACCGGGGAGCTGTTTTTT. This translates into CASSIWTLPDTGELFF.

The CDR3, as DNA: TGTGCCAGCAGGAGAAACTCTGGAAACACCATATATTTT. This translates into CASRRNSGNTIYF. The V gene is TRBV6-1, the J gene TRBJ1-3; D is ambiguous. Germline V gene lookup returns CDR1 MNHNS and CDR2 SASEGT. The CDR3 has 13 residues. V was cut by 6 bases and J by 0 bases, with 6 bases left in between.

This chain uses TRBV5-1 with TRBJ2-5, with 7 bases aligning to TRBD2. Per the germline V gene, CDR1 is SGHRS and CDR2 is YFSETQ. The length of the CDR3 is 16 residues. The trim removed 4 bases at V and 1 base at J, leaving 10 bases unmatched. CDR3 region: CASSPVGASGQETQYF. CDR3 coding DNA: TGCGCCAGCAGCCCGGTCGGGGCTAGCGGCCAAGAGACCCAGTACTTC.

The V gene is TRBV7-9, the J gene TRBJ2-2; TRBD2 might be the D (6 bases). V dropped 7 bases and J dropped 4 bases, with 16 bases sitting between them. CDR3 length: 15 amino acids. Germline CDR1 and CDR2: SEHNR and FQNEAQ (reference sequence). The DNA for the CDR3 is TGTGCCAGCAACTACTTGGAGGGGTCCACCGGGGAGCTGTTTTTT. It codes for CASNYLEGSTGELFF.

The chain joins TRBV19 to TRBJ1-3; D not resolved. Germline assignment: CDR1 LNHDA and CDR2 SQIVND (reference sequence). Trimming removed 6 bases from V and 7 bases from J, with 13 bases in between. The CDR3 is made up of 13 amino acids. In nucleotides, the CDR3 is TGTGCCAGTAGCCGTAGATTGAGGAACACCATATATTTT. Amino acids: CASSRRLRNTIYF.

The V and J genes are TRBV18 and TRBJ2-5, with D perhaps TRBD2 (5 bases). Germline V gives CDR1 KGHSH, CDR2 LQKENI. The CDR3 has 16 amino acids. V dropped 1 base and J dropped 3 bases, with 15 bases sitting between them. The CDR3 reads CASSPRLQRGKETQYF. CDR3 nucleotides: TGTGCCAGCTCACCACGCCTGCAACGGGGTAAAGAGACCCAGTACTTC.

V usage is TRBV2 and J usage is TRBJ1-1; no clear D. Germline V lookup: CDR1 SNHLY, CDR2 FYNNEI. V was cut by 6 bases and J by 2 bases, with 4 bases left in between. This CDR3 region has 11 residues. CDR3 sequence (DNA): TGTGCCAGCAGACAAAACACTGAAGCTTTCTTT. Protein: CASRQNTEAFF.

In its sample, this clone was seen a few times. The CDR3 nucleotides are TGTGCCAGCAGTCAGAAGACTGAAGCTTTCTTT. The encoded protein is CASSQKTEAFF. V and J are TRBV6-6 and TRBJ1-1; D gene ambiguous. Germline loops: CDR1 MNHNY, CDR2 SVGAGI (reference sequence). V lost 5 bases, J lost 5 bases, and 6 bases lay in between. The CDR3 extends over 11 amino acids.

CDR3 sequence: CASSLNPGTASWYEQYF. CDR3 coding DNA: TGTGCCAGCAGTTTAAACCCCGGGACAGCGAGTTGGTACGAGCAGTACTTC. V is TRBV28 and J is TRBJ2-7, with TRBD1 matching over 7 bases. Germline V lookup: CDR1 MDHEN, CDR2 SYDVKM. The CDR3 runs to 17 residues. V lost 2 bases and J lost 4; bases outside the gene matches: 14.

This chain uses TRBV28 with TRBJ1-5; possibly TRBD1 for D (5 bases). The V and J ends lost 5 bases and 2 bases respectively, with 13 bases between them. The length of the CDR3 is 15 residues. Germline V gives CDR1 MDHEN, CDR2 SYDVKM. The CDR3 DNA is TGTGCCAGCAGTCCCCCGGGAGGGGGCAATCAGCCCCAGCATTTT. This encodes CASSPPGGGNQPQHF.

This chain joins TRBV4-1 and TRBJ1-4, with D possibly matching TRBD1 (6 bases). CDR1 is MGHRA, CDR2 YSYEKL, per germline. V was trimmed by 4 bases and J by 5 bases, leaving 8 bases between them. CDR3 length: 13 amino acids. The CDR3 nucleotides are TGCGCCAGCAGCCTGAGGGGGAATGAAAAACTGTTTTTT. Protein: CASSLRGNEKLFF.

This chain uses TRBV19 with TRBJ2-5; 11 nucleotides align to TRBD2. The CDR3 length is 15 residues. Trimming removed 7 bases from V and 1 base from J; junction bases left unmatched: 5. The germline gives CDR1 LNHDA, CDR2 SQIVND (reference sequence). CDR3 sequence: CASNRLAGSQETQYF. The CDR3 DNA sequence: TGTGCCAGTAATCGACTAGCGGGAAGCCAAGAGACCCAGTACTTC.